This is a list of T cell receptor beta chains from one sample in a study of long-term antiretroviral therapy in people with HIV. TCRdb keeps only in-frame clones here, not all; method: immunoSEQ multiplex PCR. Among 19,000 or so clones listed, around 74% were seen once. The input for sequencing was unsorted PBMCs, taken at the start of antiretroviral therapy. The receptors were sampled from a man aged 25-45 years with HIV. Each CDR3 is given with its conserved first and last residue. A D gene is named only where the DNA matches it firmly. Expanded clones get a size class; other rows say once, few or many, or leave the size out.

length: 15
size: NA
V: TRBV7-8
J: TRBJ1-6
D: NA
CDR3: CASSLNGPANSPLHF
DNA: TGTGCCAGCAGCCTAAACGGCCCCGCCAATTCACCCCTCCACTTT

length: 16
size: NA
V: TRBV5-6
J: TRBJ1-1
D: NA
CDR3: CASSLLGGIQGTEAFF
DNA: TGTGCCAGCAGCTTGCTAGGGGGGATTCAAGGCACTGAAGCTTTCTTT

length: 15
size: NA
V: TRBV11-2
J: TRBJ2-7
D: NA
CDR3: CASSLARGPGYEQYF
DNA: TGTGCCAGCAGCTTAGCGAGGGGACCGGGCTACGAGCAGTACTTC

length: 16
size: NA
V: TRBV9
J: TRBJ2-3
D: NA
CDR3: CASSATAYGGPDTQYF
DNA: TGTGCCAGCAGCGCCACCGCGTACGGGGGGCCCGATACGCAGTATTTT

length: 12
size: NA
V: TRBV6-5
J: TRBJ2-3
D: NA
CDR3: CAVRSSTDTQYF
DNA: TGTGCGGTGCGGTCTAGCACAGATACGCAGTATTTT

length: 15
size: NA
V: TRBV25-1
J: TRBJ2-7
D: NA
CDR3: CASSPFEGVRYEQYF
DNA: TGTGCCAGCAGTCCATTCGAGGGGGTCAGGTACGAGCAGTACTTC

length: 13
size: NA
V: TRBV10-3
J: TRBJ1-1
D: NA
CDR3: CAISGPRETEAFF
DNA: TGTGCCATCAGTGGGCCTCGGGAGACTGAAGCTTTCTTT

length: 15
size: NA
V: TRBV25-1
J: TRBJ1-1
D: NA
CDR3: CASSEESSIQGEAFF
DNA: TGTGCCAGCAGTGAAGAATCATCGATACAGGGAGAAGCTTTCTTT

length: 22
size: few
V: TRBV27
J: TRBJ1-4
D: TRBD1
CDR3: CASSSRQGGFPPHWTNNEKLFF
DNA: TGTGCCAGCAGTTCGAGACAGGGAGGGTTCCCACCGCACTGGACAAATAATGAAAAACTGTTTTTT

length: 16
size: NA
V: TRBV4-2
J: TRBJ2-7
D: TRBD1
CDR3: CASSQDSTGGSYEQYF
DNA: TGTGCCAGCAGCCAAGATAGTACAGGGGGCTCCTACGAGCAGTACTTC

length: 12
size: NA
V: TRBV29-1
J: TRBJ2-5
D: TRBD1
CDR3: CSFGQGIETQYF
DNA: TGCAGCTTTGGACAGGGGATAGAGACCCAGTACTTC

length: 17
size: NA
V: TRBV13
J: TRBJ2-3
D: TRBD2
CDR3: CASSAGTSGGAYDTQYF
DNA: TGTGCCAGCAGCGCCGGGACTAGCGGGGGCGCATACGATACGCAGTATTTT

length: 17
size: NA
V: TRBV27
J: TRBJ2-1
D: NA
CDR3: CASSPRLRGSSYNEQFF
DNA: TGTGCCAGCAGTCCCCGCCTCCGGGGGAGCTCCTACAATGAGCAGTTCTTC

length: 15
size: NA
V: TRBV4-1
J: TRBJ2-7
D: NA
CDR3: CASSQELTNTYEQYF
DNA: TGCGCCAGCAGCCAAGAATTGACTAATACCTACGAGCAGTACTTC

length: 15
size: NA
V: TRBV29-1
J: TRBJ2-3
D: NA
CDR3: CSVRTASINTDTQYF
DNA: TGCAGCGTGAGGACAGCTTCAATAAACACAGATACGCAGTATTTT

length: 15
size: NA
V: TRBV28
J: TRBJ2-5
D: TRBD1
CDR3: CASSPLTGNQETQYF
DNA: TGTGCCAGCAGTCCACTGACAGGGAACCAAGAGACCCAGTACTTC

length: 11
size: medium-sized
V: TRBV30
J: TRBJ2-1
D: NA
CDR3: CAWSVMAEQFF
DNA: TGTGCCTGGAGTGTAATGGCAGAGCAGTTCTTC

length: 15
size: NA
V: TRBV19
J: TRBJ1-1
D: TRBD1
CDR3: CASSTTGGWGTEAFF
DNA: TGTGCCAGTAGTACCACAGGGGGATGGGGGACTGAAGCTTTCTTT

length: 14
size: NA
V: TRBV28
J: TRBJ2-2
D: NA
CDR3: CASTRGREAGELFF
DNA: TGTGCCAGCACCCGGGGCAGGGAGGCCGGGGAGCTGTTTTTT

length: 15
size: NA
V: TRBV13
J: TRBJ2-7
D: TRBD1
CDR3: CASSRKTGMSDEQYF
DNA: TGTGCCAGCAGCCGAAAGACAGGGATGAGCGACGAGCAGTACTTC

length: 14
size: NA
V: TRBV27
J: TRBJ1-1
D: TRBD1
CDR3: CASSSGGTLTEAFF
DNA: TGTGCCAGCAGTTCAGGGGGCACCCTCACCGAAGCTTTCTTT

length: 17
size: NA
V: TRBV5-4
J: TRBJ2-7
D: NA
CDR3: CARLLYPRPEPHYEQYF
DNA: TGCGCCAGGCTACTCTACCCGCGGCCCGAGCCCCACTACGAGCAGTACTTC

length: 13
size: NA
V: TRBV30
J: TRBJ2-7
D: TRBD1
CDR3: CAWSVLDRGNWYF
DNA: TGTGCCTGGAGTGTACTTGACAGGGGTAATTGGTACTTC

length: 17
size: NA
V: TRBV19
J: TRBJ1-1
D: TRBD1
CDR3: CASSIAAAGGYNTEAFF
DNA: TGTGCCAGTAGTATCGCAGCGGCAGGGGGGTACAACACTGAAGCTTTCTTT

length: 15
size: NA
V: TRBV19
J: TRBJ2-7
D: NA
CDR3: CASSSGQEEYGEQYF
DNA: TGTGCCAGTAGTAGCGGGCAGGAGGAGTACGGCGAGCAGTACTTC

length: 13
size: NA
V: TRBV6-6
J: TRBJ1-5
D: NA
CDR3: CASSYSSNQPQHF
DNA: TGTGCCAGCAGTTACTCATCCAATCAGCCCCAGCATTTT

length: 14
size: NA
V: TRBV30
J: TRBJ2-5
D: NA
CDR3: CAWSGGHFQETQYF
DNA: TGTGCCTGGAGTGGGGGACACTTCCAAGAGACCCAGTACTTC

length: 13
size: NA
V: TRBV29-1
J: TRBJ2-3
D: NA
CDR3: CSGEDGRTDTQYF
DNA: TGCAGCGGAGAGGACGGTCGCACAGATACGCAGTATTTT

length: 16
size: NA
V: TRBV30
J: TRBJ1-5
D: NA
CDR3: CAWSVPGPGGDQPQHF
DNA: TGTGCCTGGAGTGTACCTGGGCCAGGAGGGGATCAGCCCCAGCATTTT

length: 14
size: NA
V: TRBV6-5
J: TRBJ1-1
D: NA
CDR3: CASSPTGANTEAFF
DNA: TGTGCCAGCAGTCCCACGGGGGCGAACACTGAAGCTTTCTTT

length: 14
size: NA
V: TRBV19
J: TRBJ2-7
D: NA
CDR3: CASSSSIGNYEQYF
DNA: TGTGCCAGTAGTAGCAGTATCGGGAACTACGAGCAGTACTTC

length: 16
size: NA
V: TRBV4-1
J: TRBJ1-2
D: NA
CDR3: CASSQTQGTWSYGYTF
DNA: TGCGCCAGCAGCCAAACACAGGGAACCTGGAGCTATGGCTACACCTTC

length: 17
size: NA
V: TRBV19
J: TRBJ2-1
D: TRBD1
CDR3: CASSLKEVAGGYNEQFF
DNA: TGTGCCAGCTCCCTTAAGGAGGTGGCAGGGGGCTACAATGAGCAGTTCTTC

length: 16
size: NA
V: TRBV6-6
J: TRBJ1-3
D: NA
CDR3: CASSTALIFSGNTIYF
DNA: TGTGCCAGCAGTACTGCCTTGATCTTCTCTGGAAACACCATATATTTT

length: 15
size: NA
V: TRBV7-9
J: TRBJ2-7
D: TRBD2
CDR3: CASSLAAGGPYEQYF
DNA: TGTGCCAGCAGCTTAGCAGCGGGAGGGCCTTACGAGCAGTACTTC

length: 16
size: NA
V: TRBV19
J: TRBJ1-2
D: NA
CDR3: CASSPVGGDLFYGYTF
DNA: TGTGCCAGTAGTCCGGTTGGAGGAGATCTTTTCTATGGCTACACCTTC

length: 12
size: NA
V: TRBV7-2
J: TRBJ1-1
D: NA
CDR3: CASSLDGTEAFF
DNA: TGTGCCAGCAGCTTAGACGGCACTGAAGCTTTCTTT

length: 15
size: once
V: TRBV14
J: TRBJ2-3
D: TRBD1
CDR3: CASSPGQGVTDTQYF
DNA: TGTGCCAGCAGCCCCGGACAGGGAGTCACAGATACGCAGTATTTT

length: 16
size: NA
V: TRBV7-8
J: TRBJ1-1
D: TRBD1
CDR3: CASSPRTGGSNTEAFF
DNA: TGTGCCAGCAGCCCACGGACAGGGGGGTCGAACACTGAAGCTTTCTTT

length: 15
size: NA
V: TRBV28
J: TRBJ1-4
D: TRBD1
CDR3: CASSGAGGPNEKLFF
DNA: TGTGCCAGCAGTGGGGCAGGGGGCCCTAATGAAAAACTGTTTTTT